Following are 18 T cell receptor beta chains from one sample sequenced in a study of radiotherapy plus CTLA-4 blockade in lung cancer. Assay: immunoSEQ multiplex PCR; the TCRdb copy retains only in-frame clones and omits some. This sample has tens of thousands of clones; around 75% occur once, and the top ten carry approximately 9%. Sequenced here: peripheral blood, sampled from a patient treated with radiotherapy plus ipilimumab. The receptors stem from a human donor with non-small cell lung cancer who had a complete response to radiotherapy plus ipilimumab.

The chain uses TRBV9 and TRBJ1-6; 8 bases are shared with TRBD1. The CDR3 is 15 amino acids. Looked up from germline, CDR1 is SGDLS and CDR2 is YYNGEE. V was pared by 4 bases and J by 6 bases, with 6 bases of the junction left unmatched. Written as DNA, the CDR3 is TGTGCCAGCAGCCCTCACAGGGGGAGTAATTCACCCCTCCACTTT. It codes for CASSPHRGSNSPLHF.

V is TRBV11-2 and J is TRBJ1-6; 9 bases map to TRBD1. V shed 5 bases, J shed 8 bases, and the junction held 4 bases outside the gene matches. The CDR3 sequence is 14 residues long. Germline CDR1 and CDR2: SGHAT and FQNNGV. The CDR3 sequence: CASSTDRGDSPLHF. CDR3 nucleotide sequence: TGTGCCAGCAGCACGGACAGGGGTGATTCACCCCTCCACTTT.

This rearrangement joins TRBV28 to TRBJ1-5, with 8 bases fitting TRBD1. The germline CDR1 and CDR2 sequences are MDHEN and SYDVKM. The CDR3 has 13 amino acids. The trim removed 8 bases at V and 5 bases at J, leaving 5 bases unmatched. CDR3 bases: TGTGCCAGCCAAGGACAGGGTCATCAGCCCCAGCATTTT. It codes for CASQGQGHQPQHF. The whole variable domain, remainder taken from reference TRBV28 and TRBJ1-5, is DVKVTQSSRYLVKRTGEKVFLECVQDMDHENMFWYRQDPGLGLRLIYFSYDVKMKEKGDIPEGYSVSREKKERFSLILESASTNQTSMYLCASQGQGHQPQHFGDGTRLSIL.

The chain couples TRBV19 to TRBJ1-3; 8 bases fit TRBD1. J lost 3 bases, V lost 10 bases, and 5 bases had no gene match. Germline CDR1 LNHDA, CDR2 SQIVND (reference sequence). This CDR3 has 13 residues. The CDR3: CATKQGDGNTIYF. In DNA, the CDR3 is TGTGCCACCAAACAGGGGGATGGAAACACCATATATTTT.

This clone was seen just once. The J gene is TRBJ1-3, the V gene TRBV7-8, with D unclear. The V end lost 0 bases, the J end lost 0 bases, and 3 bases lay between the germline ends. The germline CDR1 and CDR2 sequences are SGHVS and FQNEAQ. There are 14 residues in the CDR3. Here the CDR3 DNA reads TGTGCCAGCAGCTTAGCCAGCTCTGGAAACACCATATATTTT. It codes for CASSLASSGNTIYF.

This clone was seen only once. The chain carries TRBV28 and TRBJ1-2; D call uncertain. The germline V and J ends were trimmed by 1 base and 6 bases, with 6 bases remaining between them. This CDR3 spans 12 amino acids. Germline loops: CDR1 MDHEN, CDR2 SYDVKM. The CDR3 region is CASSLSLDGYTF. The CDR3, as DNA: TGTGCCAGCAGTTTATCCCTCGATGGCTACACCTTC.

The gene calls are TRBV27 and TRBJ2-3; weak D call: TRBD2 (6 bases). The V and J ends lost 5 bases and 2 bases respectively, with 26 bases between them. Germline V gives CDR1 MNHEY, CDR2 SMNVEV (reference sequence). The CDR3 consists of 19 residues. Here the CDR3 DNA reads TGTGCCAGCAGTCCCAGGCCGAATAAGTTGGGCGGGAACACAGATACGCAGTATTTT. This translates into CASSPRPNKLGGNTDTQYF.

The J gene is TRBJ1-2, the V gene TRBV14; 9 positions agree with TRBD1. The CDR3 loop spans 14 amino acids. V was pared by 4 bases and J by 2 bases, with 2 bases of the junction left unmatched. Germline V gene sequence: CDR1 SGHDN, CDR2 FVKESK. The CDR3 region has the DNA TGTGCCAGCAGCCGGGACAGGGCAAACTATGGCTACACCTTC. Residues: CASSRDRANYGYTF.

The J gene is TRBJ2-5, the V gene TRBV15, with 9 bases aligning to TRBD2. J was trimmed by 4 bases and V by 4 bases; bases with no gene match: 10. The length of the CDR3 is 16 residues. Germline lookup yields CDR1 LNHNV and CDR2 YYDKDF (reference sequence). In DNA form, the CDR3 reads TGTGCCACCAGCAACGCTTACCCGACTAGCGGAGAGACCCAGTACTTC. Protein product: CATSNAYPTSGETQYF.

The chain links TRBV7-2 to TRBJ1-3; 8 bases align to TRBD1. With V trimmed by 6 bases and J by 2 bases, 18 bases remained unmatched. Germline loops: CDR1 SGHTA, CDR2 FQGNSA. This CDR3 region has 19 residues. Written as DNA, the CDR3 is TGTGCCAGCAGTTCCTCTCGAGGACAGGGCATCAGGGCTGGAAACACCATATATTTT. It translates to CASSSSRGQGIRAGNTIYF. The full variable domain, completed using reference TRBV7-2 and TRBJ1-3, is GAGVSQSPSNKVTEKGKDVELRCDPISGHTALYWYRQSLGQGLEFLIYFQGNSAPDKSGLPSDRFSAERTGGSVSTLTIQRTQQEDSAVYLCASSSSRGQGIRAGNTIYFGEGSWLTVV.

V usage is TRBV27 and J usage is TRBJ2-3, with TRBD1 as a possible D gene (6 bases). The CDR3 is 15 amino acids. In germline, CDR1 is MNHEY, CDR2 SMNVEV (reference sequence). V lost 5 bases and J 2 bases, leaving 14 bases between the germline ends. The CDR3, as DNA: TGTGCCAGCAGTCGAAGGGACATCTACACAGATACGCAGTATTTT. Protein product: CASSRRDIYTDTQYF.

J is TRBJ2-3 and V is TRBV7-2; 10 nucleotides agree with TRBD1. This CDR3 contains 14 residues. Trimming took 4 bases from V and 4 from J; bases not matched to a gene: 2. Germline values: CDR1 SGHTA, CDR2 FQGNSA. This CDR3 is CASSSGQGADTQYF. In DNA, the CDR3 is TGTGCCAGCAGCTCAGGACAGGGGGCAGATACGCAGTATTTT.

This clone was recorded only once. J is TRBJ2-1 and V is TRBV6-4, with 11 positions matching TRBD2. This CDR3 has 15 residues. CDR1 is MRHNA, CDR2 SNTAGT, per germline. V lost 3 bases to trimming and J lost 7 bases; unmatched junction nucleotides: 5. In DNA, the CDR3 is TGTGCCAGCAGTGAGTGGGCTAGCGGGGGGAATGAGCAGTTCTTC. Its translation: CASSEWASGGNEQFF.

The chain employs TRBV5-6 and TRBJ1-2; 12 bases are shared with TRBD1. This CDR3 has 16 residues. V dropped 2 bases and J dropped 5; count of bases not matched to a gene: 7. Germline V gene data show CDR1 as SGHDT and CDR2 as YYEEEE. The CDR3 protein is CASSFGTGGGPYGYTF. The CDR3 nucleotides read TGTGCCAGCAGCTTCGGGACAGGGGGCGGCCCATATGGCTACACCTTC.

V usage is TRBV7-2 and J usage is TRBJ2-5; a weak D match, TRBD2 (7 bases). V was shortened by 1 base and J by 4 bases, with 16 bases between the two germline ends. The germline V gene has CDR1 SGHTA and CDR2 FQGNSA. The CDR3 consists of 16 residues. The CDR3 coding sequence is TGTGCCAGCAGCTTAGTTGGGGGGGGGCTTTTAGAGACCCAGTACTTC. Translating gives CASSLVGGGLLETQYF.

The chain couples TRBV10-1 to TRBJ2-3; TRBD2 agrees at 11 bases. The V gene end was trimmed by 8 bases and the J gene end by 2 bases; junction bases not matched to a gene: 6. The CDR3 is 15 amino acids. Germline V lookup: CDR1 WNHNN, CDR2 SYGVQD (reference sequence). CDR3 sequence: CASSGLADSTDTQYF. The CDR3 region has the DNA TGCGCCAGCTCGGGACTAGCGGATTCCACAGATACGCAGTATTTT.

The gene calls are TRBV7-2 and TRBJ1-4; D is possibly TRBD1 (5 bases). This CDR3 contains 15 residues. CDR1 and CDR2 from the germline V gene are SGHTA and FQGNSA. V was clipped by 4 bases and J by 5 bases, with 14 bases between them. CDR3 in amino acids: CASSSQAGGNEKLFF. CDR3 bases: TGTGCCAGCAGCTCACAGGCGGGGGGGAATGAAAAACTGTTTTTT.

V usage is TRBV5-4 and J usage is TRBJ2-4; 13 bases align to TRBD2. The CDR3 contains 16 residues. Germline V gives CDR1 SGHNT, CDR2 YYREEE (reference sequence). V lost 3 bases to trimming and J lost 7 bases; unmatched junction nucleotides: 7. The CDR3 bases are TGTGCCAGCAGCTCCACTAGCGGGGGGGCCTTGAACATTCAGTACTTC. This translates into CASSSTSGGALNIQYF.